Reported below is one T cell receptor (beta chain). Its antigen is unidentified. This specimen belongs to a study of CD8+CD57+ T cells in acquired aplastic anemia. Study overall: Sorted CD4+ and CD8+ cells yielded DNA averaging approximately 3 ug.

Profiling of TCR beta VDJ combinations and CDR3 sequences used genomic DNA as template. TCRdb used MiXCR to reprocess the reads, holding one entry per CDR3 protein. The sample consists of 200,000 to 300,000 distinct CDR3 sequences, more than 40% of them appearing once. CDR3 length: 14 residues. Per the germline V gene, CDR1 is KGHDR and CDR2 is SFDVKD. V shed 4 bases, J shed 7 bases, and the junction held 6 bases outside the gene matches. Before being chosen for sequencing, patients had shown CD8+CD57+ cell expansion by flow cytometry. When blood sampling took place, the patients had received no therapy. Study findings and constraints: In CD8+ cells, Simpson's diversity showed no significant difference between patients and controls. A set of approximately 29 CD8+ CDR3 sequences was shared between patients and controls, and these sequences appeared highly expressed in patients.

Material: sorted CD4+, CD8+, or CD8+CD57+ T cells (not recorded which) from PBMCs. This receptor was obtained from a human donor with aplastic anemia. This chain connects TRBV24-1 to TRBJ1-2, with 9 bases aligning to TRBD1. The CDR3 DNA sequence: TGTGCCACCAGTGAGGGACAGGGATGGCGTGGCTACACCTTC. Amino acids: CATSEGQGWRGYTF.